This T cell receptor (beta chain) was captured by sequencing in a study of OX40 agonist ivuxolimab in advanced cancers. General notes on the study: Ivuxolimab was an agonistic, fully human IgG2 monoclonal antibody directed against OX40 (CD134), a costimulatory receptor. Intravenous ivuxolimab was administered to patients every 2 weeks at six dose levels: 0.01, 0.1, 0.3, 1.5, 3 and 10 mg/kg. Of the roughly 53 patients in dose escalation, 19 had hepatocellular carcinoma, approximately 15 had melanoma, 9 had renal cell carcinoma and 9 had head and neck cancer. The dose-escalation cohort was around 84% male with a mean age of roughly 60 years, ranging from roughly 23 to 85. Patients were allowed to have had prior anti-PD-1, anti-PD-L1 or anti-CTLA-4 therapy, and approximately 40% of the dose-escalation patients had previously received checkpoint inhibitors. Partial responses were achieved by three dose-escalation patients, of whom one had hepatocellular carcinoma and two had cutaneous melanoma. Peripheral TCRbeta sequencing was intended to test whether TCR sequence diversity was altered and clonal T-cell expansion was caused by ivuxolimab. The paper covers the monotherapy dose-escalation part of the phase I ivuxolimab trial, which included N of about 50 patients. The investigation overall reported the following: Low levels of normalized T-cell clonal expansion were also shown by some nonresponding patients. The antigen specificity of the peripheral T cells that underwent clonal expansion was not determined. In the 0.1-3.0 mg/kg groups, partial responders had among the lowest normalized peripheral clonal expansion, particularly in CD8+ T cells. At doses of 0.1 to 3.0 mg/kg, clonal expansion of both CD4+ and CD8+ T cells in blood was seen between baseline and week 6. After ivuxolimab, CD8+ T cells had more expanded clones than CD4+ T cells on average.

Of note for this clone: What antigen it recognizes has not been identified. No base-level quality is on record; no much larger clone is a single base apart.

Genomic DNA was isolated from the sorted cells so that the TCRbeta CDR3 region could be sequenced. The immunoSEQ Assay was used for sequencing of TCRbeta CDR3 regions. Here the immuneACCESS table is served through TCRdb, limited to in-frame sequences with V and J called. Missing clones are a known gap in these copies; in checked studies unresolved V genes cover under half, and the rest lacks a known reason. The sample profile shows about 80,000 clones; around 82% of them were found once. In total, the top ten clones hold approximately 0.8% of the sample. The trial excluded patients who had a history of autoimmune disease or who were on systemic immunosuppression. Peripheral blood for TCR sequencing was collected from all dose cohorts at baseline, on cycle 4 day 1, and on cycle 7 day 1. Samples were obtained from an open-label, multicenter, first-in-human phase I dose-escalation trial of ivuxolimab. Adults with locally advanced or metastatic melanoma, renal cell carcinoma, hepatocellular carcinoma or head and neck squamous cell carcinoma were enrolled in the trial. Before TCR sequencing, CD4+ and CD8+ T cells were separately sorted from peripheral blood.

CDR1 and CDR2 (SGHTA, FQGNSA) derive from the germline V gene. The CDR3 contains 14 residues, cysteine and phenylalanine counted. Only the CDR3 portion is preserved as DNA: 42 bases, with reading frame beginning at the first base. This chain joins TRBV7-2 to TRBJ2-5; 7 junctional bases match TRBD2. The end of the DNA fits TRBJ2-7 better, so the J call may be wrong. The source is an adult with an advanced solid tumor such as melanoma, head and neck, liver or kidney cancer. The sequencing here drew on CD4+ or CD8+ T cells sorted from blood, taken in a trial of the OX40 agonist ivuxolimab. In nucleotide form, the sequence is TGTGCCAGCAGCGTCGGACTAGGAAATTACGAGCAGTACTTC. Its protein product is CASSVGLGNYEQYF.